Included here is one TCR beta chain sequence, with context. The PCR employed 60 Vbeta primers together with 13 Jbeta primers. TCRdb's table, derived via immunoSEQ multiplex PCR, lists solely in-frame clones and lacks some. The table has about 85,000 clones, around four fifths seen once. The data derive from a study of cytomegalovirus exposure and HLA in healthy donors. Germline CDR1 reads SGHTA; CDR2 reads FQGNSA. The CDR3 covers 13 residues. With 3 bases removed from V and 2 bases from J, the gap between germline ends came to 8 bases. The source material was PBMCs. This TCR came from a boy younger than 18 in good health and CMV-seronegative. The chain recombines TRBV7-2 with TRBJ2-7; tentatively, D is TRBD1 (6 bases). CDR3 sequence: CASSLHRAYEQYF. In DNA form, the CDR3 reads TGTGCCAGCAGCTTGCACAGGGCCTACGAGCAGTACTTC.